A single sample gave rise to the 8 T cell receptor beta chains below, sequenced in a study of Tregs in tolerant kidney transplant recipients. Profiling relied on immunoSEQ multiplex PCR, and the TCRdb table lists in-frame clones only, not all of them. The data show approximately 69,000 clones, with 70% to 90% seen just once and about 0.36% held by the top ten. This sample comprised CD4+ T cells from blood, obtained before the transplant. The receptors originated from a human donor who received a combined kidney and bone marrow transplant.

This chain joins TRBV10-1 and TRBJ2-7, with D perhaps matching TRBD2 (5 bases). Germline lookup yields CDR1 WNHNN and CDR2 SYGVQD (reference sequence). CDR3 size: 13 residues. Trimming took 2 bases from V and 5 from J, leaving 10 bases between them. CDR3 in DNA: TGCGCCAGCAGTGAGGCGGGTAGGAACGAGCAGTACTTC. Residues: CASSEAGRNEQYF.

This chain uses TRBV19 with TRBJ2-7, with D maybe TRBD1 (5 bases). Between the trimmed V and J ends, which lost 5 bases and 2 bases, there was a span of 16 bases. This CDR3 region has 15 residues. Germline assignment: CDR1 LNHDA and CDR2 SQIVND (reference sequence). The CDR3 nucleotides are TGTGCCAGTAGTGCGCGACAACAGGAGACCTACGAGCAGTACTTC. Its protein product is CASSARQQETYEQYF.

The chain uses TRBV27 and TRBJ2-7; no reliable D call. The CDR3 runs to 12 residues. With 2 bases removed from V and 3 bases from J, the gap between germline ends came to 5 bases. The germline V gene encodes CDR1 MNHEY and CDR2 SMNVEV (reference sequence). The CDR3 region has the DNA TGTGCCAGCAGTTTAATCAGCTACGAGCAGTACTTC. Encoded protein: CASSLISYEQYF.

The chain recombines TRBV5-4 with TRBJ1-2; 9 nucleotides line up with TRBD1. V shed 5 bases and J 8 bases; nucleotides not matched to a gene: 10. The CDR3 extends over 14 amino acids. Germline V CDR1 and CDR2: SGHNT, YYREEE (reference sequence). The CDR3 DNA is TGTGCCAGCAGAAATCCGGGACAGGGTTTCGGCTACACCTTC. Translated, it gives CASRNPGQGFGYTF.

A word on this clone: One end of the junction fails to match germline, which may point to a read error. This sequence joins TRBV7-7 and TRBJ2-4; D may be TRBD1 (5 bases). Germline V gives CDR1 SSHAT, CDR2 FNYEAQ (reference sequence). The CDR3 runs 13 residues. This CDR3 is CASSLDDRNIQYF. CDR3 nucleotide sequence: TGTGCTAGCAGCTTAGACGACAGAAACATTCAGTACTTC.

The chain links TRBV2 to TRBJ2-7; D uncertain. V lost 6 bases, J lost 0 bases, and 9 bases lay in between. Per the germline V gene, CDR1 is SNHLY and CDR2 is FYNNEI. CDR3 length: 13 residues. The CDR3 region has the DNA TGTGCCAGCAGGTTCACAGTCTCCTACGAGCAGTACTTC. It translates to CASRFTVSYEQYF.

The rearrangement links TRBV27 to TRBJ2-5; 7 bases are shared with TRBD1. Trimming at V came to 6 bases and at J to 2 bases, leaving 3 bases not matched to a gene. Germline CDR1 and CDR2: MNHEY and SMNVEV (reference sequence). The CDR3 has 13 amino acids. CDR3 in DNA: TGTGCCAGCAGCCCGGGACAGCAAGAGACCCAGTACTTC. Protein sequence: CASSPGQQETQYF.

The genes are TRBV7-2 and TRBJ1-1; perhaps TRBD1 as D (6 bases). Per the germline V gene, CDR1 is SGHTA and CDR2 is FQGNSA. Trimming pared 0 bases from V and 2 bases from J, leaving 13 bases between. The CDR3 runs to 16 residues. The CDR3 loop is CASSLAGTRLNTEAFF. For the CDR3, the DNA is TGTGCCAGCAGCTTAGCCGGGACACGGCTAAACACTGAAGCTTTCTTT.